Below are 26 T cell receptor beta chains sequenced from a single sample in a study of blood T cells in healthy people across ages. A second 7 to 11 cycle PCR used barcoded and J-beta primers. One entry per CDR3 protein results from TCRdb running MiXCR on the 5' RACE reads. The data show about 1.7 million distinct CDR3 sequences, over 25% seen once. Sample: blood. These receptors came from a woman younger than 45 in good health.

In its sample, this clonotype was seen a few times. The chain uses TRBV20-1 and TRBJ1-5; TRBD1 matches 8 bases. The V gene's germline CDR1 is DFQATT and CDR2 SNEGSKA (reference sequence). The CDR3 runs to 16 residues. The ends lost 5 bases at V and 1 base at J; junction bases unmatched: 10. CDR3: CSASGQAVGSNQPQHF. Written as DNA, the CDR3 is TGCAGTGCTTCGGGACAGGCCGTTGGGAGCAATCAGCCCCAGCATTTT.

The V call is TRBV3-1, the J call TRBJ2-2, with 7 bases matching TRBD2. The CDR3 has 15 residues. Germline V gene sequence: CDR1 LGHDT, CDR2 YNNKEL (reference sequence). J was trimmed by 6 bases and V by 1 base; bases with no gene match: 5. CDR3 residues: CASSQAGGMAGELFF. In DNA form, the CDR3 reads TGTGCCAGCAGCCAAGCGGGGGGTATGGCCGGGGAGCTGTTTTTT.

This rearrangement joins TRBV4-1 to TRBJ1-5, with D possibly TRBD1 on 5 matching bases. Germline values: CDR1 MGHRA, CDR2 YSYEKL. V shed 5 bases and J shed 5 bases, with 16 bases lying between them. The CDR3 totals 15 residues. The CDR3 loop is CASSKSGTRDQPQHF. The CDR3 nucleotides read TGCGCCAGCAGCAAATCCGGGACTCGGGATCAGCCCCAGCATTTT.

This chain joins TRBV7-2 and TRBJ2-7; 7 positions match TRBD2. V dropped 5 bases and J dropped 2; count of bases not matched to a gene: 9. In germline, CDR1 is SGHTA, CDR2 FQGNSA. This CDR3 has 15 residues. CDR3 nucleotide sequence: TGTGCCAGCAGCGCGCAAAGCGGGATTACCTACGAGCAGTACTTC. It translates to CASSAQSGITYEQYF.

V is TRBV7-9 and J is TRBJ2-7, with D maybe TRBD2 (5 bases). Trimming shortened V by 5 bases and J by 5 bases, and 13 bases separated the two germline ends. The germline V gene encodes CDR1 SEHNR and CDR2 FQNEAQ (reference sequence). The CDR3 sequence is 13 residues long. CDR3 protein: CASSPDSYHEQYF. CDR3 nucleotides: TGTGCCAGCAGCCCGGACTCCTACCACGAGCAGTACTTC. The whole variable domain, remainder taken from reference TRBV7-9 and TRBJ2-7, is DTGVSQNPRHKITKRGQNVTFRCDPISEHNRLYWYRQTLGQGPEFLTYFQNEAQLEKSRLLSDRFSAERPKGSFSTLEIQRTEQGDSAMYLCASSPDSYHEQYFGPGTRLTVT.

V usage is TRBV20-1 and J usage is TRBJ2-5; 8 positions match TRBD1. CDR3 length: 14 residues. After removal of 6 bases from V and 0 bases from J, the junction contained 6 bases not matched to a gene. Germline CDR1 and CDR2: DFQATT and SNEGSKA (reference sequence). Here the CDR3 reads CSALRTGYQETQYF. DNA of the CDR3: TGCAGTGCCCTCAGGACAGGGTACCAAGAGACCCAGTACTTC.

The chain carries TRBV5-1 and TRBJ2-2; weak D call: TRBD2 (5 bases). This CDR3 is 15 amino acids long. CDR1 SGHRS and CDR2 YFSETQ come from the germline V gene. The V end was cut by 0 bases, the J end by 6 bases, with 12 bases between. The CDR3 region has the DNA TGCGCCAGCAGCTTGGTGGTTCTCGGGGCCGGGGAGCTGTTTTTT. Its protein product is CASSLVVLGAGELFF.

The DNA of the CDR3 is TGCGCCAGCAGCCAAGATTCGGGGGCCTCCTGTTACGAGCAGTACTTC. It yields the protein CASSQDSGASCYEQYF. The rearrangement uses TRBV4-3 and TRBJ2-7; TRBD1 or TRBD2 may be the D gene (6 bases each). V shed 0 bases and J shed 4 bases, with 16 bases lying between them. CDR1 and CDR2 from the germline V gene are LGHNA and YSLEER. This CDR3 has 16 amino acids.

V usage is TRBV24-1 and J usage is TRBJ2-5; D may be TRBD2 (6 bases). Trimming left V 0 bases short and J 11 bases short, with 18 bases between. The CDR3 is 15 amino acids. Germline-derived CDR1 and CDR2 are KGHDR and SFDVKD. CDR3: CATSDLRETYNEQYF. CDR3 nucleotides: TGTGCCACCAGTGATTTGCGGGAGACCTACAATGAGCAGTACTTC.

There are many counts of this clonotype. The V and J genes are TRBV10-3 and TRBJ2-1; 9 bases are shared with TRBD1. Germline V gene sequence: CDR1 ENHRY, CDR2 SYGVKD. The length of the CDR3 is 14 residues. V shed 6 bases and J 6 bases; nucleotides not matched to a gene: 6. CDR3 amino acids: CAISSGTGFNEQFF. CDR3 DNA sequence: TGTGCCATCAGCTCCGGGACAGGGTTCAATGAGCAGTTCTTC.

A few counts support this clonotype. This chain links TRBV27 with TRBJ2-1; 10 nucleotides match TRBD2. The CDR3 sequence is 15 residues long. Germline CDR1 is MNHEY and CDR2 is SMNVEV (reference sequence). The ends lost 5 bases at V and 8 bases at J; junction bases unmatched: 9. In DNA form, the CDR3 reads TGTGCCAGCAGTCTCACGAGCGGGAGGGACGATGAGCAGTTCTTC. Encoded protein: CASSLTSGRDDEQFF.

This clonotype is a singleton in its sample. The rearrangement joins TRBV12-3 or TRBV12-4 to TRBJ1-1; D gene unclear. The V end lost 3 bases, the J end lost 4 bases, and 12 bases lay between the germline ends. This CDR3 contains 14 residues. The DNA for the CDR3 is TGTGCCAGCAGTTTTTGGGCCGAAGGCACTGAAGCTTTCTTT. It specifies CASSFWAEGTEAFF.

The J gene is TRBJ2-1, the V gene TRBV7-3, with a possible D match to TRBD2 (5 bases). With 1 base removed from V and 0 bases from J, the gap between germline ends came to 10 bases. CDR3 length equals 16 residues. The V gene's germline CDR1 is SGHTA and CDR2 FQGTGA. DNA of the CDR3: TGTGCCAGCAGCTTAAATGGGGAGCTCTCCTACAATGAGCAGTTCTTC. Protein sequence: CASSLNGELSYNEQFF.

This chain joins TRBV11-3 and TRBJ2-1; D unresolved. The length of the CDR3 is 13 residues. V lost 5 bases and J lost 10, with 15 bases in between. Germline CDR1 reads SGHNT; CDR2 reads YENEEA. In DNA, the CDR3 is TGTGCCAGCAGCCCGCTACTGACTGGGGAGCAGTTCTTC. Translated, it gives CASSPLLTGEQFF.

This clonotype was counted a few times. The chain employs TRBV28 and TRBJ2-4; D remains ambiguous. The germline V gene encodes CDR1 MDHEN and CDR2 SYDVKM. V was trimmed by 6 bases and J by 7 bases, leaving 16 bases between them. The CDR3 consists of 14 residues. The CDR3 DNA reads TGTGCCAGCAGCCCGTGGCGACCGCCCAACATTCAGTACTTC. As protein: CASSPWRPPNIQYF.

This clonotype was seen once. The junction differs from germline at one of its ends, possibly a read error. The chain combines TRBV12-3 or TRBV12-4 with TRBJ1-2; D call uncertain. The CDR3 runs 14 residues. The CDR3 protein is CPSSPEAPRGGYTF. The DNA of the CDR3 is TGTCCCAGCAGTCCAGAGGCCCCCCGGGGAGGCTACACCTTC.

With respect to this clonotype: A junction boundary mismatches the germline segment, possibly from a read error. The chain employs TRBV10-3 and TRBJ1-2; 9 bases match TRBD1. The CDR3 is 15 residues long. CDR1 and CDR2 from the germline V gene are ENHRY and SYGVKD. CDR3 bases: TGTGCCATCAGTGAGTCCACAGGGGGCCGATATGGCTACATCTTC. This encodes CAISESTGGRYGYIF.

This clonotype was found many times. J is TRBJ2-5 and V is TRBV6-6, with D hard to call. Germline-derived CDR1 and CDR2 are MNHNY and SVGAGI (reference sequence). Trimming took 6 bases from V and 6 from J, leaving 17 bases between them. CDR3 size: 14 residues. DNA of the CDR3: TGTGCCAGCAGGACATCGGGCAAGGAAAAGACCCAGTACTTC. Encoded protein: CASRTSGKEKTQYF.

The chain recombines TRBV12-3 or TRBV12-4 with TRBJ2-5; 8 bases are shared with TRBD2. The trim removed 2 bases at V and 5 bases at J, leaving 10 bases unmatched. The CDR3 spans 16 residues. CDR3 sequence: CASSLTLRGAGETQYF. CDR3 nucleotides: TGTGCCAGCAGTTTAACTTTGCGGGGGGCAGGGGAGACCCAGTACTTC.

The chain is built from TRBV27 and TRBJ2-3, with a possible D match to TRBD2 (5 bases). The germline V gene has CDR1 MNHEY and CDR2 SMNVEV (reference sequence). This CDR3 has 14 amino acids. V lost 6 bases and J lost 4, with 14 bases in between. The CDR3 reads CASRPLDPPDTQYF. The CDR3 nucleotides are TGTGCCAGCAGGCCACTAGATCCCCCAGATACGCAGTATTTT.

The chain links TRBV7-2 to TRBJ2-5; the D call may be TRBD1 or TRBD2 (5 bases each). There are 16 residues in the CDR3. V gave up 2 bases and J gave up 2 bases, with 15 bases separating them. The germline V gene has CDR1 SGHTA and CDR2 FQGNSA. The CDR3: CASSLLGRTAQETQYF. The CDR3 DNA follows: TGTGCCAGCAGCTTACTGGGACGGACGGCTCAAGAGACCCAGTACTTC.

The chain is built from TRBV9 and TRBJ2-7; D may correspond to TRBD1 or TRBD2 (5 bases each). The CDR3 is 14 residues long. Germline loops: CDR1 SGDLS, CDR2 YYNGEE. Trimming shortened V by 2 bases and J by 6 bases, and 15 bases separated the two germline ends. CDR3 amino acids: CASSVTGTTSEQYF. For the CDR3, the DNA is TGTGCCAGCAGCGTGACCGGGACCACATCCGAGCAGTACTTC.

This clonotype occurred a few times. The chain has TRBV20-1 and TRBJ1-5; no definite D call. V shed 0 bases and J shed 4 bases, with 13 bases lying between them. Germline V CDR1 and CDR2: DFQATT, SNEGSKA (reference sequence). This CDR3 is 15 amino acids long. CDR3 in amino acids: CSARDMGISNQPQHF. The CDR3, as DNA: TGCAGTGCTAGAGATATGGGGATCTCGAATCAGCCCCAGCATTTT.

This clonotype was observed many times. V gene TRBV12-3 or TRBV12-4 combines with J gene TRBJ2-7, with D possibly being TRBD2 (6 bases). V lost 7 bases, J lost 4 bases, and 17 bases lay in between. The CDR3 length is 14 residues. This CDR3 reads CASTSSESGYEQYF. The CDR3 region has the DNA TGTGCCAGCACCTCTAGCGAGAGCGGGTACGAGCAGTACTTC.

V and J are TRBV2 and TRBJ1-5, with D maybe TRBD1 (6 bases). This CDR3 has 12 amino acids. The germline gives CDR1 SNHLY, CDR2 FYNNEI. V shed 8 bases and J shed 3 bases, with 8 bases lying between them. Here the CDR3 reads CASGQPNQPQHF. The CDR3 bases are TGTGCCAGCGGACAGCCCAATCAGCCCCAGCATTTT.

This clonotype has more than one count but fewer than ten. The genes are TRBV6-5 and TRBJ1-1, with 7 bases lining up with TRBD1. From germline, CDR1 is MNHEY and CDR2 SVGAGI. J was trimmed by 5 bases and V by 2 bases; bases with no gene match: 5. The CDR3 spans 14 residues. CDR3 amino acids: CASSYRDRYTEAFF. CDR3 nucleotide sequence: TGTGCCAGCAGTTACCGGGACAGATATACTGAAGCTTTCTTT.